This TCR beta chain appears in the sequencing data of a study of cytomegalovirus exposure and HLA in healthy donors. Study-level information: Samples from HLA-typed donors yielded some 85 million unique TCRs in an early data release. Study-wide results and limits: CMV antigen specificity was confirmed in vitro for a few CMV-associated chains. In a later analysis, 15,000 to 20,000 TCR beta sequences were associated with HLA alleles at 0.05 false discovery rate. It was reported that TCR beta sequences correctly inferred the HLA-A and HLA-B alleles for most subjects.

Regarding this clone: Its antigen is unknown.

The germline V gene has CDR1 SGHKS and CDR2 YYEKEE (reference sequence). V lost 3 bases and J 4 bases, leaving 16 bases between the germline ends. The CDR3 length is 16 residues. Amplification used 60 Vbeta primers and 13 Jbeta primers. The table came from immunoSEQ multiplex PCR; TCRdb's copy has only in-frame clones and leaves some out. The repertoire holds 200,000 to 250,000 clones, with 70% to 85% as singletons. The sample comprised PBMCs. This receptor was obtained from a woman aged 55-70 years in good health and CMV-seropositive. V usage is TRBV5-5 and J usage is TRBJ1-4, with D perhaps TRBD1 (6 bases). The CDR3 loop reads CASSSPRRGINEKLFF. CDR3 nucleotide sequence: TGTGCCAGCAGCTCTCCACGCAGGGGAATTAATGAAAAACTGTTTTTT.